This TCR beta chain was recovered during a study of regulatory T cells in long-lasting Graves disease (dated by TCRdb to the early 2020s). About the study as a whole: In the newly diagnosed Graves' disease group, patients had been taking antithyroid drugs for less than 3 months. A total of around 35 samples were covered by TCR sequencing, comprising some 13 persistent and some 20 newly diagnosed Graves' disease patients. Patients with persistent Graves' disease were compared with patients with newly diagnosed Graves' disease using TCR sequencing and RNA sequencing of peripheral blood. The study took place in China and was registered as a clinical trial. On the study overall, not on this receptor specifically: Sequencing and analysis were restricted to the TCR beta chain. Compared with newly diagnosed patients, patients with persistent Graves' disease had lower TCR Shannon entropy and fewer highly expanded clones, which suggests clonal expansion. The study examined only peripheral blood because the primary lesion, thyroid tissue, could not be accessed. A larger number of public clonotypes was shared among persistent patients (around 2,700) than among newly diagnosed patients (about 990). Preferential use of TRBV28, TRBJ1-2 and TRBJ2-5 was observed in persistent disease, whereas TRBV20-1 and TRBJ2-1 were favored in newly diagnosed disease. The authors acknowledged the small sample size as a limitation that may reduce accuracy.

Libraries were constructed by multiplex PCR. TCRdb lists the instrument as Illumina HiSeq 4000. TCR beta libraries were built with iRepertoire HTBI primers and Arm-PCR amplification of CDR3 regions. Gel purification was performed on PCR products prior to sequencing. Per the source publication's procedure: Gene usage analysis of CDR3 amino acid clonotypes relied on the roughly 60 TRBV and 12 to 15 TRBJ segments identified across samples. COPE and FqMerger were used to merge filtered high-quality paired reads into contigs. BLAST was used to align contigs to the IMGT TRBV, TRBD and TRBJ reference genes, and CDR3 was defined following IMGT. Any clonotype with a frequency above 0.1% was classified as a highly expanded clone. Repertoire diversity was measured by Shannon entropy, and V-J evenness by the Gini coefficient. A clonotype was considered public if more than one individual shared it. TCRdb reworked the public reads: Q25 trimming with fastp, MiXCR clone assembly, productive beta chains retained. Rows merge per CDR3 protein into single entries with the most common DNA and genes. The V and J calls and clone size come from TCRdb's table, not from the authors' own analysis. A total of 400,000 to 500,000 distinct CDR3 sequences appear in this sample, around 17% of them only once. Approximately 22% of the sample goes to the ten largest clones.

On this clonotype: No cognate antigen has been identified for it. No clone much larger than this one lies a single base away; base qualities are absent.

According to the study, the label for this sample's time point signals: newly diagnosed GD, antithyroid drugs for less than 3 months. RNA was extracted from PBMCs in TRIzol for both TCR sequencing and RNA sequencing. The diagnosis of Graves' disease followed American Thyroid Association guidelines. Patients were recruited from an endocrinology department in Xi'an, China. From each patient, around 9.3 milliliters of peripheral blood was collected into an EDTA anticoagulant tube. PBMCs were isolated by Ficoll Paque Plus density gradient separation without further T cell sorting. An Agilent 2100 Bioanalyzer and agarose gel were used to assess RNA quality, and a NanoDrop 2000 was used to measure RNA concentration. CDR1 LGHDT and CDR2 YNNKEL were looked up in the germline V gene (reference sequence). The CDR3 has 15 amino acids, counting the end cysteine and phenylalanine. Only CDR3 DNA is held: 45 bases, read in frame from base 1. Here V drops 3 bases and J drops 1 base, and the junction holds 5 bases not matched to any gene.

This same sample was also part of a study on T cells in Graves' hyperthyroidism and ophthalmopathy. Looking at the second paper: A patient counted as having stable Graves' hyperthyroidism if no progression to ophthalmopathy occurred over 18 months of follow-up. Hyperthyroidism patients were aged 18 to 65 years and newly diagnosed, with disease duration of less than 2 months. Patients with uncontrolled infections, other autoimmune diseases, pregnancy or lactation were excluded. Diagnoses were established on the basis of clinical symptoms, serum thyroxine and TRAb, thyroid ultrasound, and orbital computed tomography. The first round of RT-PCR for the TCR CDR3 was performed with the HTBI primer set and the Qiagen OneStep RT-PCR kit. Most expanded thyroid clonotypes (frequency above 0.001) were also detected in blood, suggesting blood repertoires may reflect thyroid immune responses. Ophthalmopathy was separated from stable hyperthyroidism by a 13 V-J signature model, with approximately 89% sensitivity and 81% to 82% specificity obtained in cross-validation and 80%/75% obtained in testing. During validation, the model predicted progression to ophthalmopathy a median of around 7 months ahead of onset, with 60% to 71% sensitivity and 72% to 80% specificity. TCR V-J signatures able to tell the groups apart were searched for in a discovery cohort of 90 to 100 patients, of whom over 40 had Graves' ophthalmopathy and roughly 57 had stable Graves' hyperthyroidism. Whether ophthalmopathy could be predicted prospectively was tested in an independent validation cohort made up of some 20 hyperthyroidism patients plus 17 patients who later progressed to ophthalmopathy. The roughly 94 discovery patients were randomly divided into training and test sets at a 7:3 ratio. In addition, the study compared T-cell repertoires in thyroid tissue and in blood from over 5 Graves' hyperthyroidism patients. After blood sampling, hyperthyroidism patients were treated with methimazole at a starting dose of 30 mg daily, and ophthalmopathy patients were treated with high-dose intravenous methylprednisolone. Libraries were constructed in a second round of multiplex PCR, after which size selection and purification were carried out. Libraries were sequenced paired-end with 100 bp reads on an Illumina HiSeq2000. SOAPnuke was used to process the raw data, with reads discarded if the reads contained adapters or uncalled bases, had a mean Phred below 15, or lacked an exact constant-primer or identifier match. High-quality paired reads were merged using COPE v1.2.5, and each unique nucleotide sequence was defined as a clonotype. MiTCR v1.1 was used to align the clonotypes against IMGT TRBV, TRBD and TRBJ reference segments. The analysis included only V-J combinations with a frequency above 0.0001, which together covered 99% to 99.2% of the repertoires. A TCS score was defined as the ratio of F50 (clonal expansion) to E x V (chaos), with BLOSUM62-based TCRdist applied between CDR3 peptides within each V-J. Welch's t-statistics and random forest reduced several hundred V-J features to 13, which were used in a naive Bayes classifier (R e1071). No statistical method was used to set the sample size in advance, and investigators knew the group allocation. The paper describes TCR Vbeta CDR3 sequencing of 120 to 150 peripheral blood samples, made up of 43 ophthalmopathy patients, some 80 hyperthyroidism patients and 17 progressor patients.

The TCR comes from a woman under 30 with Graves disease. Donor details come from another sample of the same person, matched by shared clones. The sample consisted of peripheral blood mononuclear cells (PBMCs), taken at new diagnosis, from a patient treated with antithyroid drugs. The sequence is built from TRBV3-1 and TRBJ2-7; 8 bases in the junction line up with TRBD1. The DNA sequence reads TGTGCCAGCAGCCATACAGGGGGAGTTTCCTACGAGCAGTACTTC. Its amino acids are CASSHTGGVSYEQYF.